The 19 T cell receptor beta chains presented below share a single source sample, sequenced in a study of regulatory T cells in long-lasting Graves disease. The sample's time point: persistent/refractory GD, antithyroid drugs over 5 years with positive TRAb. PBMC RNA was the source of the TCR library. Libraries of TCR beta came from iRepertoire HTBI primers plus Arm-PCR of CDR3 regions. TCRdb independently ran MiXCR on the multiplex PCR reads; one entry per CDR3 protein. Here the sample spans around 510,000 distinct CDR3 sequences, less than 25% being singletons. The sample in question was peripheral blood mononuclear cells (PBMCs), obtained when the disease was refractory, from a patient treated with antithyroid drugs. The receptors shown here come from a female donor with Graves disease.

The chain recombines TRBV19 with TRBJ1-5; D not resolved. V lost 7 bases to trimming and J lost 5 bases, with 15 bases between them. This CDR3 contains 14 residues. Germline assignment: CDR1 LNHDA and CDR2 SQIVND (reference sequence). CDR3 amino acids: CASTPLGRDQPQHF. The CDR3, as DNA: TGTGCCAGTACCCCTCTGGGCCGAGATCAGCCCCAGCATTTT.

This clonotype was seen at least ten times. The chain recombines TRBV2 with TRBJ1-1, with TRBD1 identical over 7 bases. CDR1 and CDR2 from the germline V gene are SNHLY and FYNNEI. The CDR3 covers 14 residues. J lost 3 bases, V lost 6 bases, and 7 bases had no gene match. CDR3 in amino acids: CASRDRVGDTEAFF. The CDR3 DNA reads TGTGCCAGCAGAGACAGGGTCGGAGACACTGAAGCTTTCTTT.

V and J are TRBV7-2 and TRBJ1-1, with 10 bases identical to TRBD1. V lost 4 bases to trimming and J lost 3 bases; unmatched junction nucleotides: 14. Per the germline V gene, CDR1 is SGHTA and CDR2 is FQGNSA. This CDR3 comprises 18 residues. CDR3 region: CASSSRIRTGTGDTEAFF. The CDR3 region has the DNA TGTGCCAGCAGCTCTCGGATACGCACCGGGACAGGGGACACTGAAGCTTTCTTT.

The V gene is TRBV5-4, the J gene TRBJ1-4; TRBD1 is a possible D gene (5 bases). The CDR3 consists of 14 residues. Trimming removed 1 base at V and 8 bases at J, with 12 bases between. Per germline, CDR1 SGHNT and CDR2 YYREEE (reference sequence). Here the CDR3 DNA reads TGTGCCAGCAGCTTGCAGGGATTGGGGGAAAAACTGTTTTTT. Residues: CASSLQGLGEKLFF.

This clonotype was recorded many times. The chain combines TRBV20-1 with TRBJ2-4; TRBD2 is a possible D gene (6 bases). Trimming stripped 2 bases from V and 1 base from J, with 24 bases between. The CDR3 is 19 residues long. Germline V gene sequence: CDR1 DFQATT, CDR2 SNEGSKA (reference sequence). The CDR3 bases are TGCAGTGCTAGATCTTCTGGCGGGATGAGGAAATTGGCCAAAAACATTCAGTACTTC. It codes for CSARSSGGMRKLAKNIQYF.

The CDR3 region has the DNA TGTGCCAGCAGCGTAGGAACGGAAAGAGCCTACGAGCAGTACTTC. Translated, it gives CASSVGTERAYEQYF. V is TRBV9 and J is TRBJ2-7, with D hard to call. Germline CDR1 and CDR2: SGDLS and YYNGEE. The CDR3 totals 15 residues. V lost 0 bases, J lost 2 bases, and 12 bases lay in between.

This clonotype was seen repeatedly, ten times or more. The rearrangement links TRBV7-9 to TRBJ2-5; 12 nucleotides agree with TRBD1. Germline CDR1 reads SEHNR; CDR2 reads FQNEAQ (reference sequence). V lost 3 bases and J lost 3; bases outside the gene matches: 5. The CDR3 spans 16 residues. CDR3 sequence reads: CASSLMGQGAEETQYF. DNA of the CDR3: TGTGCCAGCAGCTTGATGGGACAGGGGGCTGAAGAGACCCAGTACTTC.

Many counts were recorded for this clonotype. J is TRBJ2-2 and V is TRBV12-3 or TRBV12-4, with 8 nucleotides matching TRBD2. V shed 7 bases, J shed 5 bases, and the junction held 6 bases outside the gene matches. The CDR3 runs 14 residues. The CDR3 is CASMLAGGTGELFF. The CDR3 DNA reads TGTGCCAGCATGCTGGCGGGAGGAACCGGGGAGCTGTTTTTT.

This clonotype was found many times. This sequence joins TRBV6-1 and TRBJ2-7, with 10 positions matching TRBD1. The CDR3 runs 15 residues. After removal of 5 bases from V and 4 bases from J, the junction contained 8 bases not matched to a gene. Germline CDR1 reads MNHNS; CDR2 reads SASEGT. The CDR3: CASSPPGQGIYEQYF. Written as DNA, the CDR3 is TGTGCCAGCAGTCCCCCGGGACAGGGGATTTACGAGCAGTACTTC.

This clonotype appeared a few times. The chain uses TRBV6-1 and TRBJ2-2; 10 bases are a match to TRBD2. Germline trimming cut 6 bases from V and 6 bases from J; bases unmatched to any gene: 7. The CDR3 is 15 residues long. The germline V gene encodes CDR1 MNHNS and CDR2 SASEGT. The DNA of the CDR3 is TGTGCCAGCAGGCTAGCGGGAGCGAGTCCCGGGGAGCTGTTTTTT. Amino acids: CASRLAGASPGELFF.

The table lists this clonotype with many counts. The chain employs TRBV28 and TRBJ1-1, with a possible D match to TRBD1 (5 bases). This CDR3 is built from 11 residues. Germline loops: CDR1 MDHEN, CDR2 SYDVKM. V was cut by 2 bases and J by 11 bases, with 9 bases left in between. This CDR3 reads CASSLGGRAFF. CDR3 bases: TGTGCCAGCAGTTTAGGGGGGAGGGCTTTCTTT.

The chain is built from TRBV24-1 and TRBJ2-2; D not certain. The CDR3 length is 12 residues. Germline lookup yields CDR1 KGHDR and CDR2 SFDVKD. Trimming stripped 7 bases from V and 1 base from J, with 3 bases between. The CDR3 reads CATRGNTGELFF. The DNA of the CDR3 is TGTGCCACCAGAGGGAACACCGGGGAGCTGTTTTTT.

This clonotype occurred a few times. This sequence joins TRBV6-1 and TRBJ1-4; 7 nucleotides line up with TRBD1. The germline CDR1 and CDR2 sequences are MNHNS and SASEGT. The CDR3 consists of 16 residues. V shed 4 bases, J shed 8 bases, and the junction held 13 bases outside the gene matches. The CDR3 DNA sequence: TGTGCCAGCAGTGGGGGATGGGACAGATCGAGGGAAAAACTGTTTTTT. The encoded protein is CASSGGWDRSREKLFF.

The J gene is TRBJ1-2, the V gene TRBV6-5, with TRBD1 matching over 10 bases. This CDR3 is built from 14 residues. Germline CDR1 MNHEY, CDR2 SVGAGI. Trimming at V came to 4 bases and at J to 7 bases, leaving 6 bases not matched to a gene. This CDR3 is CASSSSGTGAGYTF. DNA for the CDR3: TGTGCCAGCAGTTCCTCCGGGACAGGGGCTGGCTACACCTTC.

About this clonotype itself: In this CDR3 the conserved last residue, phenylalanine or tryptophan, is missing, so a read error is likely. CDR3 nucleotides: TGTGCCAGCAGCTTAGTTGGCGGGAACACCGGGGAGCTGTTTCTT. Amino acids: CASSLVGGNTGELFL. V usage is TRBV7-2 and J usage is TRBJ2-2; no clear D. Germline-derived CDR1 and CDR2 are SGHTA and FQGNSA. The CDR3 spans 15 residues. V dropped 1 base and J dropped 1 base, with 7 bases sitting between them.

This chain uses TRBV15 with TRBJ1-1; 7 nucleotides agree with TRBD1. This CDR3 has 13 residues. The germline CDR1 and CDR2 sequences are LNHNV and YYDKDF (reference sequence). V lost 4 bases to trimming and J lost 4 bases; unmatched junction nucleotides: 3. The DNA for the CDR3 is TGTGCCACCAGCAACAGGGGTGGCACTGAAGCTTTCTTT. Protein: CATSNRGGTEAFF. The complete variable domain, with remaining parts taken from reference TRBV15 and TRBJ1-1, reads DAMVIQNPRYQVTQFGKPVTLSCSQTLNHNVMYWYQQKSSQAPKLLFHYYDKDFNNEADTPDNFQSRRPNTSFCFLDIRSPGLGDTAMYLCATSNRGGTEAFFGQGTRLTVV.

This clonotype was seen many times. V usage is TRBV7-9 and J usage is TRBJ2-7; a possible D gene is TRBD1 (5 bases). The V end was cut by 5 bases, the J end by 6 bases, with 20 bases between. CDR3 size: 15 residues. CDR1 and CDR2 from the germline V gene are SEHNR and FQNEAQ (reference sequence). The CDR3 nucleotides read TGTGCCAGCAGCCATCAAGGGGAAGGGATGGGCGAGCAGTACTTC. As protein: CASSHQGEGMGEQYF.

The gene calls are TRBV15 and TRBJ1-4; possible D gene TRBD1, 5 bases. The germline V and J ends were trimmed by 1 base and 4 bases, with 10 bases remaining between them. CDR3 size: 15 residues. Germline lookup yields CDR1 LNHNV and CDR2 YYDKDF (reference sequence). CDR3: CATSRGRANNEKLFF. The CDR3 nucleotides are TGTGCCACCAGCAGAGGCAGGGCAAATAATGAAAAACTGTTTTTT.

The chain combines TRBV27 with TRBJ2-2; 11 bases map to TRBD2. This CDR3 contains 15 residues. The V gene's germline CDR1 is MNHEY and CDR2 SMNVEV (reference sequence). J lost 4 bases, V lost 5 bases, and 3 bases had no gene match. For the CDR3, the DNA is TGTGCCAGCAGTATTACTAGCGGGGGCACCGGGGAGCTGTTTTTT. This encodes CASSITSGGTGELFF.